The source of this T cell receptor (beta chain) is a study of shared clonotypes between healthy human individuals. Generated by immunoSEQ multiplex PCR, the TCRdb table keeps only in-frame clones and is missing some. The sample lists around 2.5 million clones, under 95% occurring once. Negatively enriched CD4+ T cells were divided by CD45RA into naive and memory. From germline, CDR1 is MNHNS and CDR2 SASEGT. This CDR3 comprises 16 residues. Trimming removed 2 bases at V and 3 bases at J, with 14 bases between. The clonotype comes from a young man in good health. Some clones in this sample may be carry-over from other donors' samples. This chain joins TRBV6-1 and TRBJ2-1, with D possibly being TRBD2 (6 bases). The sequenced sample consisted of naive CD4+ T cells from PBMCs. The subset was: CD45RA+ positively selected. The CDR3 DNA follows: TGTGCCAGCAGTGAAAGGGCCGTCGGGGGCTACAATGAGCAGTTCTTC. This translates into CASSERAVGGYNEQFF.